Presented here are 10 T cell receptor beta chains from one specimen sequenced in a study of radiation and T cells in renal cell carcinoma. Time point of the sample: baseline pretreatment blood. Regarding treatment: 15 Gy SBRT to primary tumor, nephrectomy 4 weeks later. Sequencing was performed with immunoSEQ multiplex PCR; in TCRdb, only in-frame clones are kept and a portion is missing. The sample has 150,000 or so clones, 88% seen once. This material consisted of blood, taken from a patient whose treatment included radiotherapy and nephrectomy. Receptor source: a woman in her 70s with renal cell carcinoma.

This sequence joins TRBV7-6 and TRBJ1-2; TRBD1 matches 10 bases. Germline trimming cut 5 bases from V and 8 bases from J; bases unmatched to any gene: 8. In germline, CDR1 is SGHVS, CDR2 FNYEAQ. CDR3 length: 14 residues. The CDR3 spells CASSTRQGAGGYTF. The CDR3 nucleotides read TGTGCCAGCAGCACCCGACAGGGGGCGGGAGGCTACACCTTC.

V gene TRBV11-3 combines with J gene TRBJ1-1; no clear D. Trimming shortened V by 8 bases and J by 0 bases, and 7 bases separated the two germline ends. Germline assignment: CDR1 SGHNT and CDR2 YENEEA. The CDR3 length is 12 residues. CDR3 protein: CASGKMNTEAFF. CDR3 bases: TGTGCCAGCGGAAAAATGAACACTGAAGCTTTCTTT.

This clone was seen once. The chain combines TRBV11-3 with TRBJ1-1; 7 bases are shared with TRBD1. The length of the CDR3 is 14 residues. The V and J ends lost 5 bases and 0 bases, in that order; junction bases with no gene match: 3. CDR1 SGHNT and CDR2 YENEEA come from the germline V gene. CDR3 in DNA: TGTGCCAGCAGCCCAGGGGGGGTGAACACTGAAGCTTTCTTT. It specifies CASSPGGVNTEAFF. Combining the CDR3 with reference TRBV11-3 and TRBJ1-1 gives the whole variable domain EAGVVQSPRYKIIEKKQPVAFWCNPISGHNTLYWYLQNLGQGPELLIRYENEEAVDDSQLPKDRFSAERLKGVDSTLKIQPAELGDSAVYLCASSPGGVNTEAFFGQGTRLTVV.

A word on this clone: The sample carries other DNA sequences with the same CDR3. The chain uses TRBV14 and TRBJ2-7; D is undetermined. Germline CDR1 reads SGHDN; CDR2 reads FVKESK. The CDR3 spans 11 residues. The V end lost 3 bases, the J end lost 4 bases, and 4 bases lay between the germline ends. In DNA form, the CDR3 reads TGTGCCAGCAGCCATGCTTACGAGCAGTACTTC. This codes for CASSHAYEQYF.

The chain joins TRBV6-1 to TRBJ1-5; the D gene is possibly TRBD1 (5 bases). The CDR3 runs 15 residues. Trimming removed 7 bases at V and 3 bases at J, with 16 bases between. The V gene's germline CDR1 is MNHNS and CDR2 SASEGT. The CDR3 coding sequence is TGTGCCAGCAACGTTGTGCAGGGAGACAATCAGCCCCAGCATTTT. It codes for CASNVVQGDNQPQHF.

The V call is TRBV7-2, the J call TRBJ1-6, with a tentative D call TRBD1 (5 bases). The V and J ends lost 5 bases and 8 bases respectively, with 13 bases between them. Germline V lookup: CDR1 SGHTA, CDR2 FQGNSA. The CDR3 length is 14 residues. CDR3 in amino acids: CASSPRQGDSPLHF. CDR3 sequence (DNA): TGTGCCAGCAGCCCCCGGCAGGGAGATTCACCCCTCCACTTT.

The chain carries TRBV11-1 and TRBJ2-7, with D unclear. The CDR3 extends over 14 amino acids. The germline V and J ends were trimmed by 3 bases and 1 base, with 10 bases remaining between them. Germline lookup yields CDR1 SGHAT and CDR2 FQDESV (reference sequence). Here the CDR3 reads CASSFGRSSYEQYF. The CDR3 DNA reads TGTGCCAGCAGCTTTGGTAGGTCTTCCTACGAGCAGTACTTC.

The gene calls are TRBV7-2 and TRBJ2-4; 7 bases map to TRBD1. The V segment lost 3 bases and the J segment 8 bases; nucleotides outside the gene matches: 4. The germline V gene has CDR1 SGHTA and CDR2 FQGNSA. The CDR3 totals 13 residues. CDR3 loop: CASSLNRGYIQYF. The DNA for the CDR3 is TGTGCCAGCAGCTTGAACAGGGGTTACATTCAGTACTTC.

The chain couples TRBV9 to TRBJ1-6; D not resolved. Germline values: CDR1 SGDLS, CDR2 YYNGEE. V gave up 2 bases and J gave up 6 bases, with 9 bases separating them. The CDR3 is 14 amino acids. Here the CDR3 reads CASSVGRTNSPLHF. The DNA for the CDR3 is TGTGCCAGCAGCGTCGGACGGACTAATTCACCCCTCCACTTT.

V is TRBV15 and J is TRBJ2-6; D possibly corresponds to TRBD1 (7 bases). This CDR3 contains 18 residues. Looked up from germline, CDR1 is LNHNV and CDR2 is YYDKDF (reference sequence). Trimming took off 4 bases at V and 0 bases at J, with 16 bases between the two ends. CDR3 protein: CATSTTGSGHSGANVLTF. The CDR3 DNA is TGTGCCACCAGCACGACAGGGAGCGGGCACTCTGGGGCCAACGTCCTGACTTTC.